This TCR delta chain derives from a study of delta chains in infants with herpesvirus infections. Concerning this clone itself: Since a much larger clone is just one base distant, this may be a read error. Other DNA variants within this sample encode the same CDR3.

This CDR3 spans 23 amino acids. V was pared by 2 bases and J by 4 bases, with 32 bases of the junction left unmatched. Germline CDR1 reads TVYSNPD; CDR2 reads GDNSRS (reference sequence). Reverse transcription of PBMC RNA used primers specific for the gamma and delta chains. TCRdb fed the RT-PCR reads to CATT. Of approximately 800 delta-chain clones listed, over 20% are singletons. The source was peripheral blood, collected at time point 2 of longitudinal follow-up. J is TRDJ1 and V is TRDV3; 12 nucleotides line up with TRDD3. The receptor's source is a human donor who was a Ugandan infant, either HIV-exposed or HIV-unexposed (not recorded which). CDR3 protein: CAFSLLKTPTYWGILLEDDKLIF. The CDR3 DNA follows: TGTGCCTTTTCCCTTCTTAAGACACCTACCTACTGGGGGATACTCCTAGAGGACGATAAACTCATCTTT.